This TCR beta chain was identified during a study of T cells after yellow fever vaccination. Germline CDR1 is SGDLS and CDR2 is YYNGEE. CDR3 size: 12 residues. The V and J ends lost 1 base and 2 bases respectively, with 1 base between them. Making TCR cDNA involved 5'RACE template switching, which added UMIs and a universal primer site. One entry per CDR3 protein, called by TCRdb with MiXCR from the 5' RACE reads. The repertoire holds 25,000 to 35,000 distinct CDR3 sequences, with about 5% as singletons. Study-wide results and limits: Few clonotypes appeared in both CD4 and CD8 compartments. Abundant clonotypes from the bulk population could get into FACS-sorted repertoires as contaminants.

Many counts were recorded for this clonotype. The target antigen is unknown. This receptor was obtained from a man aged 25 to 45 who received the YFV17D yellow fever vaccine. The material was CD8+ T cells sorted from PBMCs, obtained 10 days after the yellow fever booster vaccination. V and J are TRBV9 and TRBJ1-3; D call uncertain. This CDR3 reads CASSVPGNTIYF. The CDR3 DNA reads TGTGCCAGCAGCGTACCTGGAAACACCATATATTTT.